The 20 T cell receptor beta chains in this list originate from one sample, sequenced in a study of T cells after yellow fever vaccination. TCRdb re-derived calls from the 5' RACE reads in MiXCR, one entry per CDR3 protein. The sample contains about 140,000 distinct CDR3 sequences, approximately 6.6% of which appear only once. Sequencing was performed on CD4+ T cells sorted from PBMCs, taken 10 days after the yellow fever booster vaccination. These receptors were taken from a man under 40 who received the YFV17D yellow fever vaccine.

This clonotype was recorded at least ten times. V usage is TRBV4-2 and J usage is TRBJ2-7; TRBD2 is a possible D gene (5 bases). CDR3 size: 15 residues. Deletions cut 0 bases from V and 1 base from J, with 10 bases between. The germline CDR1 and CDR2 sequences are LGHNA and YNFKEQ. CDR3 nucleotide sequence: TGTGCCAGCAGCCAAGAGGGAGCGGCTTCCTACGAGCAGTACTTC. This translates into CASSQEGAASYEQYF.

This clonotype was seen many times. The rearrangement joins TRBV29-1 to TRBJ2-3, with 8 positions matching TRBD2. The V segment lost 4 bases and the J segment 6 bases; nucleotides outside the gene matches: 12. Germline values: CDR1 SQVTM, CDR2 ANQGSEA. The CDR3 covers 15 residues. CDR3 nucleotides: TGCAGCGTTGCGGGGGGGGCAGGGGCGGACGATACGCAGTATTTT. Its translation: CSVAGGAGADDTQYF.

This clonotype was counted between two and nine times. V and J are TRBV7-3 and TRBJ1-2; D is ambiguous. The CDR3 is made up of 15 amino acids. V lost 0 bases, J lost 5 bases, and 13 bases lay in between. CDR1 and CDR2 from the germline V gene are SGHTA and FQGTGA. The CDR3 is CASSLTGSPEYGYTF. The CDR3 DNA reads TGTGCCAGCAGCTTAACAGGCAGCCCCGAGTATGGCTACACCTTC.

This clonotype has ten or more counts. The V call is TRBV6-2 or TRBV6-3, the J call TRBJ2-7; TRBD2 might be the D (6 bases). CDR1 is MNHEY and CDR2 is SVGEGT in the germline V gene. The germline V and J ends were trimmed by 2 bases and 1 base, with 18 bases remaining between them. The CDR3 covers 17 residues. The CDR3 DNA reads TGTGCCAGCAGTTACCGTAGCGGACAAATAAATTCCTACGAGCAGTACTTC. This translates into CASSYRSGQINSYEQYF.

Many counts were recorded for this clonotype. The CDR3 here is CASSLAKVGQPQHF. CDR3 coding DNA: TGTGCCAGCAGCTTAGCCAAGGTTGGCCAGCCCCAGCATTTT. The chain recombines TRBV7-2 with TRBJ1-5; D is unresolved. V was clipped by 0 bases and J by 7 bases, with 10 bases between them. Germline assignment: CDR1 SGHTA and CDR2 FQGNSA. CDR3 length: 14 residues. Drawing the rest from reference TRBV7-2 and TRBJ1-5, the complete variable domain is GAGVSQSPSNKVTEKGKDVELRCDPISGHTALYWYRQSLGQGLEFLIYFQGNSAPDKSGLPSDRFSAERTGGSVSTLTIQRTQQEDSAVYLCASSLAKVGQPQHFGDGTRLSIL.

In this sample, this clonotype turned up a few times. The rearrangement joins TRBV12-3 or TRBV12-4 to TRBJ1-2; D is uncertain. V was trimmed by 2 bases and J by 11 bases, leaving 9 bases between them. The CDR3 runs 11 residues. CDR3 in DNA: TGTGCCAGCAGTTTATCGAGGGAGTACACCTTC. Its protein is CASSLSREYTF.

This clonotype was counted ten times or more. The CDR3 nucleotides are TGTGCCAGCAGCACCCCTAGCGGGAGGGAGCTCGTGATCCAAGAGACCCAGTACTTC. It translates to CASSTPSGRELVIQETQYF. V is TRBV11-1 and J is TRBJ2-5, with 12 bases identical to TRBD2. This CDR3 is built from 19 residues. The V gene's germline CDR1 is SGHAT and CDR2 FQDESV (reference sequence). J lost 1 base, V lost 5 bases, and 14 bases had no gene match.

The V gene is TRBV9, the J gene TRBJ2-3; D is perhaps TRBD1 (5 bases). CDR1 and CDR2 from the germline V gene are SGDLS and YYNGEE. Between the trimmed V and J ends, which lost 0 bases and 4 bases, there was a span of 15 bases. The CDR3 is made up of 16 amino acids. The CDR3 is CASSVAPGFPADTQYF. The CDR3, as DNA: TGTGCCAGCAGCGTAGCCCCAGGGTTCCCAGCAGATACGCAGTATTTT.

The chain is built from TRBV5-8 and TRBJ1-6; D gene uncertain. Trimming shortened V by 4 bases and J by 0 bases, and 14 bases separated the two germline ends. The CDR3 totals 17 residues. The germline CDR1 and CDR2 sequences are SGHTS and YDEGEE. The CDR3 loop is CASSDEGSRSYNSPLHF. In nucleotides, the CDR3 is TGTGCCAGCAGCGACGAGGGTTCCCGCTCCTATAATTCACCCCTCCACTTT.

This clonotype was counted many times. The chain uses TRBV18 and TRBJ1-1; D call uncertain. The CDR3 has 11 residues. Trimming removed 7 bases from V and 8 bases from J, with 11 bases in between. From germline, CDR1 is KGHSH and CDR2 LQKENI. The CDR3 loop is CASLRTDEAFF. The CDR3 nucleotides are TGTGCCAGCTTGAGGACGGACGAAGCTTTCTTT.

This clonotype has ten or more counts. As DNA, the CDR3 is TGTGCCAGCAGCTCCAGAGCGGGAGCGAATGAGCAGTTCTTC. It specifies CASSSRAGANEQFF. The V gene is TRBV7-2, the J gene TRBJ2-1; 8 bases agree with TRBD2. Germline V gene sequence: CDR1 SGHTA, CDR2 FQGNSA. V lost 4 bases and J lost 7; bases outside the gene matches: 6. CDR3 length: 14 amino acids.

This clonotype was picked up a small number of times. V is TRBV20-1 and J is TRBJ2-1; D remains unclear. V lost 6 bases and J 1 base, leaving 16 bases between the germline ends. Germline CDR1 DFQATT, CDR2 SNEGSKA (reference sequence). The CDR3 loop spans 15 amino acids. The CDR3 sequence is CSAGTLSRSYNEQFF. The CDR3 DNA is TGCAGTGCGGGTACTCTTTCCCGATCCTACAATGAGCAGTTCTTC.

This clonotype was observed at least ten times. The J gene is TRBJ2-7, the V gene TRBV7-9; 9 nucleotides align to TRBD2. Trimming took 3 bases from V and 1 from J; bases not matched to a gene: 1. CDR3 length: 14 amino acids. Germline V CDR1 and CDR2: SEHNR, FQNEAQ (reference sequence). The DNA of the CDR3 is TGTGCCAGCAGCTTGGGACTAGCATCCTACGAGCAGTACTTC. Its protein product is CASSLGLASYEQYF.

This chain uses TRBV6-1 with TRBJ1-1; maybe TRBD1 (5 bases). Germline V gene data show CDR1 as MNHNS and CDR2 as SASEGT. Trimming took 6 bases from V and 3 from J, leaving 17 bases between them. CDR3 length equals 15 residues. The CDR3 region has the DNA TGTGCCAGCAGCGGCGTGGGCCGGGGGGACACTGAAGCTTTCTTT. Translation: CASSGVGRGDTEAFF.

Regarding this clonotype: This may arise from a read error, as a much more abundant clone is one base away. This chain uses TRBV2 with TRBJ2-2; no reliable D call. The CDR3 has 14 amino acids. Germline V gene sequence: CDR1 SNHLY, CDR2 FYNNEI. V lost 5 bases and J lost 4, with 11 bases in between. CDR3 residues: CASSSTHSTGELFF. CDR3 bases: TGTGCCAGCAGTTCAACCCATAGCACCGGGGAGCTGTTTTTT.

This clonotype was counted ten times or more. V is TRBV7-9 and J is TRBJ2-7; D tentatively fits TRBD1 or TRBD2 (5 bases each). Germline CDR1 SEHNR, CDR2 FQNEAQ (reference sequence). The V gene lost 5 bases and the J gene lost 2 bases, with 16 bases spanning the gap. The CDR3 has 15 residues. The CDR3 nucleotides read TGTGCCAGCAGCCCTGACCGGGACGGGCCCTACGAGCAGTACTTC. Translation gives CASSPDRDGPYEQYF.

This clonotype was detected many times. The gene calls are TRBV4-3 and TRBJ2-1, with D maybe TRBD2 (5 bases). Germline CDR1 reads LGHNA; CDR2 reads YSLEER. V lost 3 bases and J lost 9, with 18 bases in between. The CDR3 consists of 15 residues. The CDR3 nucleotides read TGCGCCAGCAGCCACTCACGGAGGTCAGCTGGTGAGCAGTTCTTC. Encoded protein: CASSHSRRSAGEQFF.

This clonotype was found many times. V and J are TRBV5-6 and TRBJ1-5; 9 bases align to TRBD1. The CDR3 is 15 amino acids. V dropped 5 bases and J dropped 2; count of bases not matched to a gene: 5. Germline loops: CDR1 SGHDT, CDR2 YYEEEE. The CDR3 is CASRRQGVGNQPQHF. CDR3 DNA: TGTGCCAGCAGACGACAGGGGGTAGGCAATCAGCCCCAGCATTTT. The entire variable domain, with the rest obtained from reference TRBV5-6 and TRBJ1-5, is as follows: DAGVTQSPTHLIKTRGQQVTLRCSPKSGHDTVSWYQQALGQGPQFIFQYYEEEERQRGNFPDRFSGHQFPNYSSELNVNALLLGDSALYLCASRRQGVGNQPQHFGDGTRLSIL.

At least ten counts were recorded for this clonotype. The chain employs TRBV6-2 or TRBV6-3 and TRBJ2-7; 7 positions match TRBD2. The germline V gene has CDR1 MNHEY and CDR2 SVGEGT. The CDR3 runs 15 residues. With V trimmed by 2 bases and J by 3 bases, 7 bases remained unmatched. The CDR3 reads CASSYLRGIGYEQYF. The CDR3 nucleotides are TGTGCCAGCAGTTACCTGCGGGGGATCGGCTACGAGCAGTACTTC.

This clonotype was picked up many times. The chain links TRBV5-1 to TRBJ2-5; 8 positions match TRBD2. The germline V gene has CDR1 SGHRS and CDR2 YFSETQ. Trimming took 7 bases from V and 5 from J; bases not matched to a gene: 13. The CDR3 has 15 residues. The CDR3 DNA sequence: TGCGCCAGCGGAAGCGGGAGTTTCGCCGGGGAGACCCAGTACTTC. Amino acid sequence: CASGSGSFAGETQYF.